Listed below are T cell receptor beta chains from one sample, sequenced in a study of T cell changes during pregnancy in multiple sclerosis. Some clones are missing from TCRdb's copy, which holds only in-frame ones; the method was immunoSEQ multiplex PCR. Of 85,000 to 100,000 clones in the sample, 80% to 95% were seen once. Specimen: peripheral blood, collected after pregnancy. These receptors all stem from a female donor with multiple sclerosis, enrolled in a pregnancy study. The CDR3 runs from the conserved cysteine through the conserved F or W. D genes are given only for firm matches. Rows give clone size only sometimes, using once, few, many, or a class for an expanded clone.

V gene	clone size	J gene	D gene	CDR3 protein	CDR3 DNA
TRBV9	-	TRBJ1-1	TRBD1	CASSPRTGRTEAFF	TGTGCCAGCAGCCCCCGGACAGGCCGCACTGAAGCTTTCTTT
TRBV13	-	TRBJ2-2	-	CASSLGAPRTGELFF	TGTGCCAGCAGCTTAGGGGCCCCGAGGACCGGGGAGCTGTTTTTT
TRBV25-1	-	TRBJ2-1	TRBD2	CASSVTLAGKQFF	TGTGCCAGCAGTGTGACTCTAGCGGGTAAGCAGTTCTTC
TRBV5-1	once	TRBJ1-1	-	CASRPSAANTEAFF	TGCGCCAGCAGACCGTCGGCGGCGAACACTGAAGCTTTCTTT
TRBV19	-	TRBJ2-1	-	CASSTSSGPYNEQFF	TGTGCCAGTAGTACTTCCAGCGGGCCATACAATGAGCAGTTCTTC
TRBV6-6	-	TRBJ2-5	-	CASSDGGRETQYF	TGTGCCAGCTCCGACGGCGGTAGGGAGACCCAGTACTTC
TRBV9	-	TRBJ1-3	-	CASSRGRGQVGENTIYF	TGTGCCAGCAGCAGGGGAAGGGGCCAGGTTGGCGAAAACACCATATATTTT
TRBV7-2	-	TRBJ2-7	TRBD2	CASSLSLAGLEQYF	TGTGCCAGCAGCTTATCACTAGCGGGACTCGAGCAGTACTTC
TRBV7-7	-	TRBJ2-7	TRBD2	CASSLKAGDSYEQYF	TGTGCCAGCAGCTTAAAAGCGGGGGACTCTTACGAGCAGTACTTC
TRBV6-5	-	TRBJ1-2	-	CASSWAGGGYTF	TGTGCCAGCAGCTGGGCGGGAGGGGGCTACACCTTC
TRBV5-1	-	TRBJ1-2	-	CASSLAGIGYTF	TGCGCCAGCAGCTTGGCGGGGATCGGCTACACCTTC
TRBV6-6	-	TRBJ2-7	TRBD2	CASTPSGSPYEQYF	TGTGCCAGCACTCCTAGCGGGTCTCCTTACGAGCAGTACTTC
TRBV6-5	-	TRBJ1-2	-	CASKQYGLLNYGYTF	TGTGCCAGCAAGCAATACGGACTGCTTAACTATGGCTACACCTTC
TRBV25-1	-	TRBJ1-1	-	CASSEPRLTEAFF	TGTGCCAGCAGTGAACCGAGGCTTACTGAAGCTTTCTTT
TRBV19	-	TRBJ2-1	-	CASSPPEASYNEQFF	TGTGCCAGTAGTCCTCCGGAGGCCTCCTACAATGAGCAGTTCTTC